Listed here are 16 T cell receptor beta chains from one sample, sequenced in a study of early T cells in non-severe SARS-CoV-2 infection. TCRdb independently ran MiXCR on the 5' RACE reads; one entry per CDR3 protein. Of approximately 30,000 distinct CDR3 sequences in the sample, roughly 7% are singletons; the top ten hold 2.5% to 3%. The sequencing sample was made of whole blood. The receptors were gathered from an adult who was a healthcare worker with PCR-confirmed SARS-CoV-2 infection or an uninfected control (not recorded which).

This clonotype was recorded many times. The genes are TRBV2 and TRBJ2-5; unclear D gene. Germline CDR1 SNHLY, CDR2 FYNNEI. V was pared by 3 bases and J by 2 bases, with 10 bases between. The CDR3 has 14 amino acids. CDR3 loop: CASSDSQEQETQYF. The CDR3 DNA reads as TGTGCCAGCAGTGACAGCCAGGAACAAGAGACCCAGTACTTC.

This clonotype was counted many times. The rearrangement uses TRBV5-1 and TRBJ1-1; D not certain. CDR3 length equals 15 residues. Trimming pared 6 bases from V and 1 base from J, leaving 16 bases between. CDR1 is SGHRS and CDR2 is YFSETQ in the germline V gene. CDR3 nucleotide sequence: TGCGCCAGCAACGATCAATCAATCGGGAACACTGAAGCTTTCTTT. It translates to CASNDQSIGNTEAFF.

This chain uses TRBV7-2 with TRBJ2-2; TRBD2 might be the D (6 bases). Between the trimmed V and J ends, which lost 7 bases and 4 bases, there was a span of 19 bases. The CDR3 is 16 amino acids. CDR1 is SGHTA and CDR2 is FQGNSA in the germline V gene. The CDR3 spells CASTSIGGQGTGELFF. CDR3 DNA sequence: TGTGCCAGCACCTCAATAGGAGGGCAGGGCACCGGGGAGCTGTTTTTT.

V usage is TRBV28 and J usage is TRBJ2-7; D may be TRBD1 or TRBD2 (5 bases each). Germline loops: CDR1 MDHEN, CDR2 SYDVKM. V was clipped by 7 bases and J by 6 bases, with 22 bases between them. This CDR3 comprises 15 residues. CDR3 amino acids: CASTNPRGRVGEQYF. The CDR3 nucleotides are TGTGCCAGCACTAATCCTCGGGGCAGGGTGGGCGAGCAGTACTTC.

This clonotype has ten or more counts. This CDR3 is CASSYSLGDRGSYEQYF. For the CDR3, the DNA is TGTGCCAGCAGTTATTCGCTTGGGGACAGGGGCAGCTACGAGCAGTACTTC. V usage is TRBV6-5 and J usage is TRBJ2-7, with 10 nucleotides matching TRBD1. CDR1 is MNHEY and CDR2 is SVGAGI in the germline V gene. The CDR3 loop spans 17 amino acids. V dropped 3 bases and J dropped 3; count of bases not matched to a gene: 11.

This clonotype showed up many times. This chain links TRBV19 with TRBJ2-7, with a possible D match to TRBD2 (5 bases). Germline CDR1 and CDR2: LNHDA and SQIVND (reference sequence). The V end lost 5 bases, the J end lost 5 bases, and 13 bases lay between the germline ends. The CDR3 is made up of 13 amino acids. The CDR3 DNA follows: TGTGCCAGTAGTGAGCGGCCGGTGGACGAGCAGTACTTC. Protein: CASSERPVDEQYF.

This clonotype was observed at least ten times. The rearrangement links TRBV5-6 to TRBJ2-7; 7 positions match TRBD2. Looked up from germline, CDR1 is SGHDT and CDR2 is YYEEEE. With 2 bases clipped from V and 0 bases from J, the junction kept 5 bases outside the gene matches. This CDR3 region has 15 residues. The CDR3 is CASSFRPSGSYEQYF. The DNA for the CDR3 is TGTGCCAGCAGCTTTAGGCCTAGCGGCTCCTACGAGCAGTACTTC. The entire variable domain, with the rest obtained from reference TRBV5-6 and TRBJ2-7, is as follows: DAGVTQSPTHLIKTRGQQVTLRCSPKSGHDTVSWYQQALGQGPQFIFQYYEEEERQRGNFPDRFSGHQFPNYSSELNVNALLLGDSALYLCASSFRPSGSYEQYFGPGTRLTVT.

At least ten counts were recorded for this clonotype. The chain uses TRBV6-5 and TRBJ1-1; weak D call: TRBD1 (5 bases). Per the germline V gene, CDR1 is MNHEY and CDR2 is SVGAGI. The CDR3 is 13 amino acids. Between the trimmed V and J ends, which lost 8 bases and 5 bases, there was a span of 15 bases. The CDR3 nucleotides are TGTGCCAGCTCCGGCGGGGGAGGGACTGAAGCTTTCTTT. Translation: CASSGGGGTEAFF.

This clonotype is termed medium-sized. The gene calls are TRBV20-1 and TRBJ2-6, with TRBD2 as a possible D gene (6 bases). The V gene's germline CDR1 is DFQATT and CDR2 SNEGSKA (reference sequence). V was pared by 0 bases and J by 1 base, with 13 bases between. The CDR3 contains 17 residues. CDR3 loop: CSAREAGSRSGANVLTF. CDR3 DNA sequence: TGCAGTGCTAGAGAGGCGGGGTCAAGGTCTGGGGCCAACGTCCTGACTTTC.

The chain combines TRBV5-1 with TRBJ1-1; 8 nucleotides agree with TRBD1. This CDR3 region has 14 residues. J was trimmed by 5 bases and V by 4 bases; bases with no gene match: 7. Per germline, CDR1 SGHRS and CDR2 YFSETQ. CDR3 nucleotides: TGCGCCAGCAGCCAAGGACAGGGCGGAACTGAAGCTTTCTTT. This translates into CASSQGQGGTEAFF.

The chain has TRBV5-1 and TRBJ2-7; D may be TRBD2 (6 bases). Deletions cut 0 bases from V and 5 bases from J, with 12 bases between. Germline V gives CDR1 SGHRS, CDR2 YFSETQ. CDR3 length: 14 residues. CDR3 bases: TGCGCCAGCAGCTTGGAAGGGCGGGGACACGAGCAGTACTTC. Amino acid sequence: CASSLEGRGHEQYF. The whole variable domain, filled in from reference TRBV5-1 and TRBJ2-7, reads KAGVTQTPRYLIKTRGQQVTLSCSPISGHRSVSWYQQTPGQGLQFLFEYFSETQRNKGNFPGRFSGRQFSNSRSEMNVSTLELGDSALYLCASSLEGRGHEQYFGPGTRLTVT.

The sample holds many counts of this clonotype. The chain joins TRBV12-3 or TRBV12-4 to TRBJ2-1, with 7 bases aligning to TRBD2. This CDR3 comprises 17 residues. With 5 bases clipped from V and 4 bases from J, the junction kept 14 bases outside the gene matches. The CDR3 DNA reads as TGTGCCAGCAGTCGTCTGACCGGGGGGACTGCGTACAATGAGCAGTTCTTC. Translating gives CASSRLTGGTAYNEQFF.

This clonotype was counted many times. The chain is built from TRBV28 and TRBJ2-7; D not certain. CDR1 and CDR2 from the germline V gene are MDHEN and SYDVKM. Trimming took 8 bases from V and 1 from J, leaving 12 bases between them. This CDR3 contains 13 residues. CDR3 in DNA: TGTGCCAGCGAACGGACGCCATCCTACGAGCAGTACTTC. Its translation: CASERTPSYEQYF.

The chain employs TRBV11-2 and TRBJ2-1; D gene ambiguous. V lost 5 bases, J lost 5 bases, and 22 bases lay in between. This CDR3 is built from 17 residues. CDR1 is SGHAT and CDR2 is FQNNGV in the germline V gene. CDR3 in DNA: TGTGCCAGCAGCCCCTTAGAGTTTGGGCCTGGTCACAATGAGCAGTTCTTC. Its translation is CASSPLEFGPGHNEQFF.

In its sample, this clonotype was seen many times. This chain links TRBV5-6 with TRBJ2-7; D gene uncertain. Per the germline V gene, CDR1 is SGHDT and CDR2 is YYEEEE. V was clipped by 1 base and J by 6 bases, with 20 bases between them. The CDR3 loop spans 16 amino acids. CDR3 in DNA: TGTGCCAGCAGCTTGCCAGTTCCGGCAGTCGCCCCCGAGCAGTACTTC. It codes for CASSLPVPAVAPEQYF.

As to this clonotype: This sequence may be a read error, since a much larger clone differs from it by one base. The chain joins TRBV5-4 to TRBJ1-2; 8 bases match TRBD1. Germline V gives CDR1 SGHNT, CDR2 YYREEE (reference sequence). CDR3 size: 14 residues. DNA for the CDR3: TGTACCAGCAGCCATTCAGGGGGCGGCTATGGCTACACCTTC. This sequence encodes CTSSHSGGGYGYTF. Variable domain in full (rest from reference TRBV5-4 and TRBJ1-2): ETGVTQSPTHLIKTRGQQVTLRCSSQSGHNTVSWYQQALGQGPQFIFQYYREEENGRGNFPPRFSGLQFPNYSSELNVNALELDDSALYLCTSSHSGGGYGYTFGSGTRLTVV.